The 25 T cell receptor beta chains below were found in one sample sequenced in a study of T cell repertoires in cytomegalovirus infection. Their target antigens are unknown. TCRdb passed the reads through MiXCR, listing each CDR3 protein once. The repertoire holds around 570,000 distinct CDR3 sequences, with approximately 40% as singletons. The sample consisted of cultured PBMCs, taken from culture after CMV antigen stimulation. These receptors were taken from a human donor in good health (CMV status not recorded). Some clones in this sample may be carry-over from other donors' samples.

In its sample, this clonotype was seen many times. V gene TRBV7-2 combines with J gene TRBJ1-2; D call uncertain. Germline CDR1 and CDR2: SGHTA and FQGNSA. V was pared by 1 base and J by 3 bases, with 9 bases between. This CDR3 is 14 amino acids long. The CDR3 DNA follows: TGTGCCAGCAGCTTAGTGAAAGGAGACTATGGCTACACCTTC. Amino acids: CASSLVKGDYGYTF.

This chain uses TRBV10-3 with TRBJ2-1; the D gene is possibly TRBD2 (5 bases). The CDR3 loop spans 17 amino acids. Trimming cost V 2 bases and J 1 base, with 15 bases left between them. Germline loops: CDR1 ENHRY, CDR2 SYGVKD. The CDR3 sequence: CAISEGGLRVSYNEQFF. DNA of the CDR3: TGTGCCATCAGTGAGGGCGGACTCAGAGTTTCCTACAATGAGCAGTTCTTC.

This clonotype was observed a few times. This chain links TRBV7-6 with TRBJ2-1, with 12 bases aligning to TRBD1. Germline V CDR1 and CDR2: SGHVS, FNYEAQ. The CDR3 runs 14 residues. J lost 9 bases, V lost 3 bases, and 3 bases had no gene match. CDR3 residues: CASSFRDRGPEQFF. Written as DNA, the CDR3 is TGTGCCAGCAGCTTCCGGGACAGGGGGCCTGAGCAGTTCTTC.

The chain has TRBV4-1 and TRBJ2-3; 7 bases agree with TRBD1. Looked up from germline, CDR1 is MGHRA and CDR2 is YSYEKL. The V segment lost 3 bases and the J segment 0 bases; nucleotides outside the gene matches: 3. CDR3 length: 15 amino acids. CDR3 loop: CASSHPGQSTDTQYF. CDR3 bases: TGCGCCAGCAGCCACCCGGGACAGAGCACAGATACGCAGTATTTT.

CDR3 in amino acids: CAISESGRDSYEQYF. The CDR3 coding sequence is TGTGCCATCAGTGAGTCTGGTCGGGACTCCTACGAGCAGTACTTC. This sequence joins TRBV10-3 and TRBJ2-7, with D possibly matching TRBD2 (5 bases). With 0 bases removed from V and 0 bases from J, the gap between germline ends came to 9 bases. The CDR3 has 15 amino acids. Germline V gives CDR1 ENHRY, CDR2 SYGVKD.

This CDR3 is CASSPGPGRAETQYF. As DNA, the CDR3 is TGTGCCAGCAGTCCCGGACCCGGCCGGGCAGAGACCCAGTACTTC. The rearrangement joins TRBV6-2 or TRBV6-3 to TRBJ2-5; D uncertain. Germline assignment: CDR1 MNHEY and CDR2 SVGEGT. This CDR3 has 15 residues. Trimming stripped 5 bases from V and 4 bases from J, with 17 bases between.

The V gene is TRBV19, the J gene TRBJ1-5, with D uncertain. Per germline, CDR1 LNHDA and CDR2 SQIVND (reference sequence). Trimming removed 3 bases at V and 0 bases at J, with 9 bases between. This CDR3 has 15 amino acids. The CDR3: CASSIQVTSNQPQHF. The CDR3 nucleotides are TGTGCCAGTAGTATCCAAGTAACTAGCAATCAGCCCCAGCATTTT.

The chain recombines TRBV6-6 with TRBJ1-1; D uncertain. The V end was cut by 6 bases, the J end by 4 bases, with 15 bases between. The germline V gene has CDR1 MNHNY and CDR2 SVGAGI (reference sequence). The CDR3 length is 14 residues. CDR3 in amino acids: CASRRTELGTEAFF. Written as DNA, the CDR3 is TGTGCCAGCAGGCGTACGGAGTTGGGCACTGAAGCTTTCTTT.

The chain recombines TRBV4-2 with TRBJ2-1; 8 nucleotides line up with TRBD2. The germline V gene has CDR1 LGHNA and CDR2 YNFKEQ. V dropped 2 bases and J dropped 5; count of bases not matched to a gene: 5. The CDR3 runs to 15 residues. The CDR3 DNA sequence: TGTGCCAGCAGCCAAAACGGGGGACTAGACAATGAGCAGTTCTTC. Amino acids: CASSQNGGLDNEQFF.

The rearrangement uses TRBV29-1 and TRBJ2-1, with no clear D. CDR3 size: 11 residues. Germline V lookup: CDR1 SQVTM, CDR2 ANQGSEA. V was clipped by 3 bases and J by 9 bases, with 9 bases between them. CDR3 in amino acids: CSVDSDREQFF. DNA of the CDR3: TGCAGCGTTGACTCGGACCGTGAGCAGTTCTTC.

V gene TRBV7-8 combines with J gene TRBJ2-1; TRBD2 agrees at 7 bases. The junction had 19 bases not matched to a gene; V was cut back by 5 bases and J by 6 bases. There are 18 residues in the CDR3. CDR1 SGHVS and CDR2 FQNEAQ come from the germline V gene. As DNA, the CDR3 is TGTGCCAGCAGCGCATACCGATCTGGCCGGGGGAGGGGCAATGAGCAGTTCTTC. Protein product: CASSAYRSGRGRGNEQFF.

The chain employs TRBV7-9 and TRBJ2-1; TRBD2 matches 11 bases. The CDR3 consists of 15 residues. Per germline, CDR1 SEHNR and CDR2 FQNEAQ (reference sequence). Germline trimming cut 5 bases from V and 8 bases from J; bases unmatched to any gene: 8. The CDR3: CASSLRPLAGDEQFF. DNA of the CDR3: TGTGCCAGCAGCCTTAGGCCACTAGCGGGAGATGAGCAGTTCTTC.

Details on this clonotype: Just one base apart from a much larger clone, this may be a read error. Here the CDR3 omits its conserved ending phenylalanine or tryptophan, so a read error is the likely source. The V and J genes are TRBV7-8 and TRBJ2-7; TRBD1 aligns across 8 bases. In germline, CDR1 is SGHVS, CDR2 FQNEAQ. This CDR3 comprises 14 residues. Germline trimming cut 5 bases from V and 3 bases from J; bases unmatched to any gene: 6. The chain's CDR3 is CASSQGTGGYEQYL. The CDR3 bases are TGTGCCAGCAGCCAAGGGACAGGAGGCTACGAGCAGTACCTC.

This chain links TRBV5-4 with TRBJ2-3; TRBD2 might be the D (6 bases). V lost 3 bases and J lost 0, with 17 bases in between. Germline V gene sequence: CDR1 SGHNT, CDR2 YYREEE (reference sequence). CDR3 length: 17 residues. CDR3 region: CASSSARRGISTDTQYF. As DNA, the CDR3 is TGTGCCAGCAGCTCGGCTCGGCGGGGAATTAGCACAGATACGCAGTATTTT.

This clonotype has only a few counts. V and J are TRBV7-2 and TRBJ2-5; tentative D call: TRBD2 (5 bases). Trimming cost V 8 bases and J 1 base, with 11 bases left between them. The length of the CDR3 is 13 residues. The germline V gene encodes CDR1 SGHTA and CDR2 FQGNSA. The CDR3 DNA reads TGTGCCAGCCGCCCCGCGGGCCAAGAGACCCAGTACTTC. Amino acids: CASRPAGQETQYF.

The chain uses TRBV19 and TRBJ2-7; TRBD1 matches 8 bases. V was clipped by 5 bases and J by 1 base; unmatched bases: 7. Germline V gene sequence: CDR1 LNHDA, CDR2 SQIVND (reference sequence). This CDR3 spans 15 amino acids. The CDR3 loop is CASSLRTGRSYEQYF. As DNA, the CDR3 is TGTGCCAGTAGTCTACGGACAGGGAGGTCCTACGAGCAGTACTTC.

The sample holds one count of this clonotype. The J gene is TRBJ1-1, the V gene TRBV20-1; D not certain. Trimming shortened V by 0 bases and J by 8 bases, and 10 bases separated the two germline ends. CDR1 DFQATT and CDR2 SNEGSKA come from the germline V gene (reference sequence). The CDR3 consists of 12 residues. The CDR3 region is CSARDGVREAFF. The CDR3 DNA reads TGCAGTGCTAGAGATGGGGTACGAGAAGCTTTCTTT.

The CDR3 sequence: CASRPGQLNEQFF. The CDR3 nucleotides are TGTGCCAGCAGACCCGGACAGCTCAATGAGCAGTTCTTC. The V gene is TRBV12-3 or TRBV12-4, the J gene TRBJ2-1, with D possibly matching TRBD1 (6 bases). This CDR3 is built from 13 residues. V lost 6 bases and J 6 bases, leaving 12 bases between the germline ends.

The chain combines TRBV20-1 with TRBJ2-2; 7 bases line up with TRBD2. The CDR3 consists of 16 residues. With 0 bases clipped from V and 1 base from J, the junction kept 5 bases outside the gene matches. Germline CDR1 reads DFQATT; CDR2 reads SNEGSKA (reference sequence). The CDR3 region is CSARDRTSVNTGELFF. Here the CDR3 DNA reads TGCAGTGCTAGAGATCGGACTAGTGTGAACACCGGGGAGCTGTTTTTT.

V is TRBV7-2 and J is TRBJ2-3, with D tentatively TRBD1 or TRBD2 (5 bases each). The V gene lost 1 base and the J gene lost 2 bases, with 7 bases spanning the gap. The CDR3 length is 14 residues. CDR1 is SGHTA, CDR2 FQGNSA, per germline. The chain's CDR3 is CASSLGDVTDTQYF. CDR3 DNA: TGTGCCAGCAGCTTAGGGGACGTCACAGATACGCAGTATTTT.

The chain is built from TRBV6-4 and TRBJ2-2, with 10 bases matching TRBD2. CDR1 is MRHNA and CDR2 is SNTAGT in the germline V gene. The V gene end was trimmed by 2 bases and the J gene end by 7 bases; junction bases not matched to a gene: 7. CDR3 length equals 16 residues. CDR3 bases: TGTGCCAGCAGTGACGACCCTAGCGGGAGTGACGGGGAGCTGTTTTTT. It is translated as CASSDDPSGSDGELFF.

The genes are TRBV5-4 and TRBJ1-6; D might be TRBD1 (5 bases). The V end lost 6 bases, the J end lost 7 bases, and 14 bases lay between the germline ends. The germline CDR1 and CDR2 sequences are SGHNT and YYREEE (reference sequence). The CDR3 contains 14 residues. The CDR3 DNA reads as TGTGCCAGCATTCTCCGGGGGTCAAATTCACCCCTCCACTTT. Residues: CASILRGSNSPLHF.

CDR3 DNA: TGTGCCGCGGGGCGGGGGCTCCCGGGGGAGCAGTACTTC. It is translated as CAAGRGLPGEQYF. The gene calls are TRBV7-2 and TRBJ2-7; D might be TRBD2 (7 bases). This CDR3 is built from 13 residues. The V end was cut by 11 bases, the J end by 7 bases, with 21 bases between. The germline CDR1 and CDR2 sequences are SGHTA and FQGNSA.

This clonotype was observed a handful of times. The chain carries TRBV6-2 or TRBV6-3 and TRBJ1-2; possibly TRBD1 for D (6 bases). CDR3 length: 14 amino acids. V lost 6 bases and J 6 bases, leaving 17 bases between the germline ends. The germline CDR1 and CDR2 sequences are MNHEY and SVGEGT. The CDR3 nucleotides read TGTGCCAGCAGCCTCAGACAGGAAAAGGATGGCTACACCTTC. Translation gives CASSLRQEKDGYTF.

This rearrangement joins TRBV9 to TRBJ2-1, with 10 bases fitting TRBD2. J was trimmed by 10 bases and V by 7 bases; bases with no gene match: 8. The germline V gene encodes CDR1 SGDLS and CDR2 YYNGEE. This CDR3 is 13 amino acids long. For the CDR3, the DNA is TGTGCCAGCGCTAGCGGGAGCTGGGGAGAGCAGTTCTTC. Translated, it gives CASASGSWGEQFF.